The 10 T cell receptor beta chains presented below share a single source sample, sequenced in a study of type 1 regulatory T cells (dated by TCRdb to 2020 to 2023). TCRdb names Illumina MiSeq as the instrument used. TCRdb cleaned the public reads at Q25 with fastp, built clones with MiXCR and kept in-frame beta chains. Rows matching on CDR3 protein sequence are summarized as one entry with the most common DNA and genes. The sample contains 55,000 to 65,000 distinct CDR3 sequences, 60% to 80% of them found a single time. About 1.7% of the sample is taken by the ten largest. These TCRs are of unknown antigen specificity. Sequencing input: cultured non-Tr1 T cells, either the whole culture or a sorted T cell fraction (not recorded which). Explained via the paper, the cell subset or site label denotes: non-Tr1 population from the T-allo10 product. The receptors were sampled from a human donor in good health.

The CDR3 nucleotides read TGTGCCAGCAGTAATAGCGGGAGCTCCTACGAGCAGTACTTC. Protein sequence: CASSNSGSSYEQYF. V and J are TRBV7-2 and TRBJ2-7; 9 bases match TRBD2. In germline, CDR1 is SGHTA, CDR2 FQGNSA. The V and J ends lost 6 bases and 0 bases, in that order; junction bases with no gene match: 3. The CDR3 totals 14 residues.

The sample holds a few counts of this clonotype. This CDR3 reads CASSQVTTAEAFF. The CDR3 DNA reads as TGTGCCAGCAGCCAAGTCACGACTGCTGAAGCTTTCTTT. The chain links TRBV3-1 to TRBJ1-1; D unclear. There are 13 residues in the CDR3. V lost 1 base, J lost 6 bases, and 9 bases lay in between. CDR1 is LGHDT, CDR2 YNNKEL, per germline (reference sequence).

The chain uses TRBV6-1 and TRBJ2-7; 10 bases line up with TRBD1. The junction had 12 bases not matched to a gene; V was cut back by 7 bases and J by 9 bases. The CDR3 has 14 amino acids. The germline V gene has CDR1 MNHNS and CDR2 SASEGT. CDR3 bases: TGTGCCAGCAAAGCCTTTCGGGACAGGGGATGGCAGTACTTC. Translation: CASKAFRDRGWQYF.

In regard to this clonotype: Lacking the conserved final phenylalanine or tryptophan, this CDR3 likely reflects a read error. CDR3 sequence reads: CASSFSRGPGWSEAFS. CDR3 coding DNA: TGTGCCAGCAGTTTCTCGAGGGGACCCGGTTGGTCTGAAGCTTTCTCT. The rearrangement joins TRBV27 to TRBJ1-1, with a possible D match to TRBD1 (5 bases). The CDR3 is 16 residues long. The germline gives CDR1 MNHEY, CDR2 SMNVEV (reference sequence). V gave up 3 bases and J gave up 6 bases, with 20 bases separating them.

The chain links TRBV9 to TRBJ2-4; 8 nucleotides line up with TRBD2. This CDR3 spans 16 amino acids. The germline V gene encodes CDR1 SGDLS and CDR2 YYNGEE. V lost 2 bases and J lost 2; bases outside the gene matches: 6. The CDR3 protein is CASSVGGGPSKNIQYF. In DNA form, the CDR3 reads TGTGCCAGCAGCGTCGGCGGGGGGCCCTCCAAAAACATTCAGTACTTC. Supplemented by reference TRBV9 and TRBJ2-4, the full variable domain reads DSGVTQTPKHLITATGQRVTLRCSPRSGDLSVYWYQQSLDQGLQFLIQYYNGEERAKGNILERFSAQQFPDLHSELNLSSLELGDSALYFCASSVGGGPSKNIQYFGAGTRLSVL.

This clonotype was counted between two and nine times. The DNA of the CDR3 is TGCGCCAGCAGCTTGGGGGTTGCGACAGGGGCCCTCTCTGGAAACACCATATATTTT. Protein sequence: CASSLGVATGALSGNTIYF. This chain links TRBV5-1 with TRBJ1-3, with TRBD1 matching 8 bases. Germline lookup yields CDR1 SGHRS and CDR2 YFSETQ. There are 19 residues in the CDR3. Trimming at V came to 0 bases and at J to 0 bases, leaving 11 bases not matched to a gene.

The chain has TRBV6-6 and TRBJ2-6; D gene uncertain. Germline V gives CDR1 MNHNY, CDR2 SVGAGI (reference sequence). Trimming stripped 7 bases from V and 4 bases from J, with 11 bases between. There are 14 residues in the CDR3. CDR3 DNA: TGTGCCAGCACCTACGTAAGAGGGGCCAACGTCCTGACTTTC. Protein: CASTYVRGANVLTF.

The V call is TRBV20-1, the J call TRBJ2-1, with 7 positions matching TRBD2. Germline assignment: CDR1 DFQATT and CDR2 SNEGSKA (reference sequence). The CDR3 has 14 amino acids. Trimming at V came to 5 bases and at J to 7 bases, leaving 11 bases not matched to a gene. CDR3 region: CSAYRASGNNEQFF. CDR3 DNA sequence: TGCAGTGCTTATAGGGCTAGCGGAAATAATGAGCAGTTCTTC.

The chain carries TRBV5-1 and TRBJ1-1, with 8 bases matching TRBD1. Looked up from germline, CDR1 is SGHRS and CDR2 is YFSETQ. CDR3 length: 15 residues. V lost 3 bases to trimming and J lost 4 bases; unmatched junction nucleotides: 8. This chain's CDR3 is CASSWKTGVGTEAFF. The CDR3 DNA reads TGCGCCAGCAGCTGGAAGACAGGGGTCGGCACTGAAGCTTTCTTT.

This clonotype was recorded a few times. The gene calls are TRBV24-1 and TRBJ1-5; 11 positions match TRBD1. In germline, CDR1 is KGHDR, CDR2 SFDVKD. The junction had 13 bases not matched to a gene; V was cut back by 9 bases and J by 7 bases. The CDR3 has 16 amino acids. The CDR3 is CATLFLRDRGEQPQHF. CDR3 sequence (DNA): TGTGCCACCCTCTTCCTCCGGGACAGGGGGGAGCAGCCCCAGCATTTT.